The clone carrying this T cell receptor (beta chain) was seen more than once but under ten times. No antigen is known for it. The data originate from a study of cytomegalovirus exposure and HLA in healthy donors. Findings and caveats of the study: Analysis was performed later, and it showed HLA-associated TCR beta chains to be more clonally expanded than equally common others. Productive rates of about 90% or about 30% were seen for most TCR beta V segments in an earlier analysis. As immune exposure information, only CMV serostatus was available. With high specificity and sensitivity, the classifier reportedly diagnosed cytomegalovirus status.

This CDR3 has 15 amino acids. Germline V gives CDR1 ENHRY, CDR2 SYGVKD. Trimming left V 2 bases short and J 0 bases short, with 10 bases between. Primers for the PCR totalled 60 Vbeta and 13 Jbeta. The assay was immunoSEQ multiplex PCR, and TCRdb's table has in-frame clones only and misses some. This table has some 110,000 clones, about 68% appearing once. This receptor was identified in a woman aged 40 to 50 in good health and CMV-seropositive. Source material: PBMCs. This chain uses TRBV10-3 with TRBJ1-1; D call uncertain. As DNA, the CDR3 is TGTGCCATCAGTGAGGGGCAGACCCTGAACACTGAAGCTTTCTTT. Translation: CAISEGQTLNTEAFF.